This T cell receptor (beta chain) was documented in a study of tumor and adjacent non-tumor tissue in lung cancer. Study-wide background: Histology: around twelve adenocarcinoma, a couple of squamous cell carcinoma, 1 small cell lung cancer. Overall study results and limits: Tumor TCR diversity, when higher, was linked to shorter survival. In normal lung, the top 100 clones were significantly more dominant than in tumor. Compared with tumor, normal lung showed significantly lower TCR diversity.

Three rounds of nested PCR, following a modified ARM-PCR protocol, produced the TCRbeta library. TCRdb re-called the multiplex PCR reads through MiXCR, storing one row per CDR3 protein. The data contain about 79,000 distinct CDR3 sequences, 72% of them singletons. A remark on this clonotype: Its antigen is as yet unknown. An end of the junction differs from the germline gene, which may be a read error.

No cell sorting was done before RNA was extracted from the tissue. Germline V gene sequence: CDR1 SQVTM, CDR2 ANQGSEA. The CDR3 runs 15 residues. This chain uses TRBV29-1 with TRBJ2-3; D may correspond to TRBD1 or TRBD2 (5 bases each). The sequenced sample was lung tumor tissue. The receptor was derived from a woman aged 40 to 50 with non-small cell lung cancer. The CDR3 protein is CSPSLLERGTETQYF. In nucleotides, the CDR3 is TGCAGCCCATCTCTCCTGGAGAGGGGCACAGAGACGCAGTATTTT.